The rows below give T cell receptor beta chains drawn from one sample of a study of control samples from healthy donors and cancer patients. Libraries were prepared by immunoSEQ multiplex PCR; TCRdb keeps only in-frame clonotypes and omits some of them. The sample includes some 150,000 clones, roughly 94% of them seen just once. The sample consisted of blood. Receptors originate from a man aged 35 to 55 in good health. Both conserved end residues are part of each CDR3.

TRBV10-3 | 13 | CAIRGQGGEKLFF
TRBV6-5 | 13 | CASSQPPADTQYF
TRBV5-1 | 12 | CASSGFNYGYTF
TRBV4-2 | 17 | CASSQAERGGRGGELFF
TRBV24-1 | 15 | CATSDQAEVKETQYF
TRBV2 | 14 | CASRRDGSNQPQHF
TRBV7-3 | 15 | CASSLRADNTGELFF
TRBV14 | 13 | CASSPDRANTIYF
TRBV7-3 | 16 | CASSLYTGGITGELFF
TRBV3-1/TRBV3-2 | 14 | CASSLSDRKTGYTF
TRBV6-5 | 13 | CASSMTGDTEAFF
TRBV13 | 15 | CASSLTGWGPYEQYF
TRBV5-1 | 13 | CATPGRSTGELFF
TRBV6-4 | 15 | CASSEGASSTDTQYF
TRBV6-5 | 15 | CASSYGSGGIYEQYF
TRBV9 | 14 | CASSARDSSYGYTF
TRBV6-2/TRBV6-3 | 13 | CASSPTYSYEQYF
TRBV4-3 | 13 | CASSQVTNEKLFF